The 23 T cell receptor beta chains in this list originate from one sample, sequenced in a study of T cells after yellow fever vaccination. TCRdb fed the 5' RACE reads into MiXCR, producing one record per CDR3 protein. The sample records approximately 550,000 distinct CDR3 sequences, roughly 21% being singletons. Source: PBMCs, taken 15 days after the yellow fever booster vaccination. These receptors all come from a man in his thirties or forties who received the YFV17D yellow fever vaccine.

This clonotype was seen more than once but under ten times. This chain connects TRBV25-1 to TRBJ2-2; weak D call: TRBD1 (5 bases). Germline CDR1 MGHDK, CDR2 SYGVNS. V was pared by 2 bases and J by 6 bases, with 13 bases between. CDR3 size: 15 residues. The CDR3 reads CASSEAQVLAGELFF. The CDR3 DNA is TGTGCCAGCAGTGAAGCACAGGTGCTGGCCGGGGAGCTGTTTTTT.

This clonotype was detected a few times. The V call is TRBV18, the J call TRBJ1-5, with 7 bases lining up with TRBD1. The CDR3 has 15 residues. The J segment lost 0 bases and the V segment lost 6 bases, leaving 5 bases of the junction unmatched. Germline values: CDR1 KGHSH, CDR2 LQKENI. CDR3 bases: TGTGCCAGCTCCAGGGGGGGCAATAGCAATCAGCCCCAGCATTTT. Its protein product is CASSRGGNSNQPQHF.

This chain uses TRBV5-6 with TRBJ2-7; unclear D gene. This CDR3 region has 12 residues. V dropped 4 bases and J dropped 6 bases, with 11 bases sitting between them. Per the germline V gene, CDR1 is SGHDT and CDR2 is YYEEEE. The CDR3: CASSETVAEQYF. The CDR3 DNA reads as TGTGCCAGCAGCGAGACGGTAGCCGAGCAGTACTTC.

The CDR3 coding sequence is TGCGCCAGCAGCAAGGGACACCCTCAAGAGACCCAGTACTTC. This gives the protein CASSKGHPQETQYF. The rearrangement uses TRBV5-1 and TRBJ2-5; tentative D call: TRBD1 (6 bases). Germline CDR1 SGHRS, CDR2 YFSETQ. The CDR3 runs to 14 residues. Trimming pared 4 bases from V and 2 bases from J, leaving 12 bases between.

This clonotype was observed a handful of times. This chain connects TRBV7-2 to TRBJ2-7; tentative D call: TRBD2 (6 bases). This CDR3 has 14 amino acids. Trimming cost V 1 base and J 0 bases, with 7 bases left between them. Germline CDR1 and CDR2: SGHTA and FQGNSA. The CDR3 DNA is TGTGCCAGCAGCTTAGGGGACTTCTCCTACGAGCAGTACTTC. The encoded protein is CASSLGDFSYEQYF.

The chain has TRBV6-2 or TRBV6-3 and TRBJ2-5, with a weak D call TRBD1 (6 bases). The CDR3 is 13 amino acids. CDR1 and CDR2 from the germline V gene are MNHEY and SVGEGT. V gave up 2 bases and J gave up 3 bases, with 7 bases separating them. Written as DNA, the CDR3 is TGTGCCAGCAGTTACGGACAGAAAGAGACCCAGTACTTC. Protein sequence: CASSYGQKETQYF.

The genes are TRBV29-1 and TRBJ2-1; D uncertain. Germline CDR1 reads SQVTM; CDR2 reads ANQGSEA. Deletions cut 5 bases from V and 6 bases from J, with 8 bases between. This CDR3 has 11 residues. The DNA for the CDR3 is TGCAGCGTTTATACGTTCAATGAGCAGTTCTTC. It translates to CSVYTFNEQFF.

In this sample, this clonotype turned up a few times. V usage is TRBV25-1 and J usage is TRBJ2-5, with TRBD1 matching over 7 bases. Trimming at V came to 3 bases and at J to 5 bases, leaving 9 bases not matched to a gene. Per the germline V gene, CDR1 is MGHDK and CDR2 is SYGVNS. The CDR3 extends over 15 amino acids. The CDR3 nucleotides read TGTGCCAGCAGTGATTTCCAGGGGGTGGGGGAGACCCAGTACTTC. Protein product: CASSDFQGVGETQYF.

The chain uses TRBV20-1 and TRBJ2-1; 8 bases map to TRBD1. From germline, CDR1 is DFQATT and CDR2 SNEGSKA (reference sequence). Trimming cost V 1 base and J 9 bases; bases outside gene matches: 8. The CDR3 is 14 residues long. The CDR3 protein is CSARVGTGLLEQFF. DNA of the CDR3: TGCAGTGCTAGAGTGGGGACAGGACTTCTTGAGCAGTTCTTC.

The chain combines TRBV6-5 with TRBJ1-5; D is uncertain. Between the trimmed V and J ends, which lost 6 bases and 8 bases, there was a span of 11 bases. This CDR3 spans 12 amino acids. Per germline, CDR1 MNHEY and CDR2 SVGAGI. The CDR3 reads CASSTRREPQHF. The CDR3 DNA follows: TGTGCCAGCAGCACTCGGAGGGAGCCCCAGCATTTT.

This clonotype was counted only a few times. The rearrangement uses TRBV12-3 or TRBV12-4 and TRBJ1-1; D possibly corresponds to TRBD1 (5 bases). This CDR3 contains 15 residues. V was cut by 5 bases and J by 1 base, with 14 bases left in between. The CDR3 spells CASSVPGTGNTEAFF. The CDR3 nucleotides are TGTGCCAGCAGTGTCCCCGGGACCGGGAACACTGAAGCTTTCTTT.

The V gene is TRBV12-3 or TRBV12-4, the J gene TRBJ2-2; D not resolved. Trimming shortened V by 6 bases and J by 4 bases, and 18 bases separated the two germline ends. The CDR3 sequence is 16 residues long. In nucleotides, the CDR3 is TGTGCCAGCAGCCATAACCGGGTTTGGACCACCGGGGAGCTGTTTTTT. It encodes CASSHNRVWTTGELFF.

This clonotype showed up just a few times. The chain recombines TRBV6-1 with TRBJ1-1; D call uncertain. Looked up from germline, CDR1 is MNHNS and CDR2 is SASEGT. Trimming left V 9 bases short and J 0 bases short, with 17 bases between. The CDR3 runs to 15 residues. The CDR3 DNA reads TGTGCCAGTCTTGGCTGGAAGAGCATGAACACTGAAGCTTTCTTT. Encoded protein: CASLGWKSMNTEAFF.

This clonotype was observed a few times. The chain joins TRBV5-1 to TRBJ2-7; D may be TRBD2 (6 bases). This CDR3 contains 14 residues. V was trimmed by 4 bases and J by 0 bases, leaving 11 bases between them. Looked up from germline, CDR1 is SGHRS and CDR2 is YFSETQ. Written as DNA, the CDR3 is TGCGCCAGCAGCGTGGACTATGGCTCCTACGAGCAGTACTTC. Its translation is CASSVDYGSYEQYF.

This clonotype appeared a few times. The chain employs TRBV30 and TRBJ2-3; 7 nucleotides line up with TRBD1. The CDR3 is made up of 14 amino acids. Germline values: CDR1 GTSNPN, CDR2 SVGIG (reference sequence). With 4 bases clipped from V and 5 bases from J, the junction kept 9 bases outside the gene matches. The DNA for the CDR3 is TGTGCCTGGAACCTACAGGGGCCCTTAGATACGCAGTATTTT. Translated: CAWNLQGPLDTQYF.

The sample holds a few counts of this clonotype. CDR3 residues: CSVELLAGPLYNEQFF. CDR3 nucleotides: TGCAGCGTTGAATTACTAGCGGGACCGTTATACAATGAGCAGTTCTTC. The chain joins TRBV29-1 to TRBJ2-1; 10 bases fit TRBD2. The V gene's germline CDR1 is SQVTM and CDR2 ANQGSEA. Unmatched junction bases numbered 8, after V lost 2 bases and J lost 4 bases. The CDR3 spans 16 residues.

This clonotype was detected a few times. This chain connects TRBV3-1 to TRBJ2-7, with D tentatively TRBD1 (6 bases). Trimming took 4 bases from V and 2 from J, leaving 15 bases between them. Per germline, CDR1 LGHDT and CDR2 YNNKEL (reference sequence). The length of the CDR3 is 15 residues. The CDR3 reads CASSLLGTRPYEQYF. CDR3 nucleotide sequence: TGTGCCAGCAGCCTGCTCGGGACACGACCCTACGAGCAGTACTTC.

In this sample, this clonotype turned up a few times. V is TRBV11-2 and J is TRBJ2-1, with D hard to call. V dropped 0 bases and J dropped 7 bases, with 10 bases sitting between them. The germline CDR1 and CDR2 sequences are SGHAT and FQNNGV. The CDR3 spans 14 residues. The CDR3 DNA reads TGTGCCAGCAGCTTAGATCTGGGTATGAATGAGCAGTTCTTC. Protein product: CASSLDLGMNEQFF.

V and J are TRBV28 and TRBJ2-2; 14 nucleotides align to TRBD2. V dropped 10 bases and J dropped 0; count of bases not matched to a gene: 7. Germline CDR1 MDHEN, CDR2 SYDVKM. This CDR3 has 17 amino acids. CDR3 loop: CATETSGRAPNTGELFF. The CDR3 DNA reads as TGTGCCACCGAGACTAGCGGGAGGGCCCCGAACACCGGGGAGCTGTTTTTT.

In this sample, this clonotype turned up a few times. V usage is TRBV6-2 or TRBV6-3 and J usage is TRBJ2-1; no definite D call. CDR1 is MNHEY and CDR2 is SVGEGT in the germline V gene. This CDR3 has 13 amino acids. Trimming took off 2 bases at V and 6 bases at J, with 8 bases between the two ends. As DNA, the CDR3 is TGTGCCAGCAGTTACCCCCTTAGCAATGAGCAGTTCTTC. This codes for CASSYPLSNEQFF.

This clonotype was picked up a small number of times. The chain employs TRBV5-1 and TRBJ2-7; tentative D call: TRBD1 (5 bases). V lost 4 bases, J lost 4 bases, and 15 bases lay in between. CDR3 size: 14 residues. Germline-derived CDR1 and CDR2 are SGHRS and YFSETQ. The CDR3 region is CASSGSVGQYEQYF. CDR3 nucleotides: TGCGCCAGCAGCGGCTCGGTGGGGCAGTACGAGCAGTACTTC.

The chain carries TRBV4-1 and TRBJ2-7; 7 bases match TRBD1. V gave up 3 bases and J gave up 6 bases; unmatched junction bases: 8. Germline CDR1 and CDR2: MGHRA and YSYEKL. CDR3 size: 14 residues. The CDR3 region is CASSHGTEEREQYF. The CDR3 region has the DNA TGCGCCAGCAGCCACGGGACAGAAGAGCGCGAGCAGTACTTC.

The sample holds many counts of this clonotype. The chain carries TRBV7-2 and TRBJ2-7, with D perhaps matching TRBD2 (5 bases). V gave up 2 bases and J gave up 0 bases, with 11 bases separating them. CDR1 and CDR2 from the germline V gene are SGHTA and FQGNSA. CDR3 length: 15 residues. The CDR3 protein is CASSLSGRSSYEQYF. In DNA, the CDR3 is TGTGCCAGCAGCTTAAGCGGTCGAAGCTCCTACGAGCAGTACTTC.